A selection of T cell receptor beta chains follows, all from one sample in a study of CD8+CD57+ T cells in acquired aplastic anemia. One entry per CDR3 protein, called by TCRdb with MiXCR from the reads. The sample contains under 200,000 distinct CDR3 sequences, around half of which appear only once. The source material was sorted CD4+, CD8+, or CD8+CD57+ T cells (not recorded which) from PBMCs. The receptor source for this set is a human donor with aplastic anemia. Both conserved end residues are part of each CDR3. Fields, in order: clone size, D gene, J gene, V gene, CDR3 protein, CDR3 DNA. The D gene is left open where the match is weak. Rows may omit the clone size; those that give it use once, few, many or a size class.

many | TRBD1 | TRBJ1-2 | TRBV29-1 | CSVDWTGVNYGYTF | TGCAGCGTTGATTGGACAGGGGTTAACTATGGCTACACCTTC
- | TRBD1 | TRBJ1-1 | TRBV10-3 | CAISEWLGQGGTEAFF | TGTGCCATCAGTGAGTGGTTGGGACAGGGTGGCACTGAAGCTTTCTTT
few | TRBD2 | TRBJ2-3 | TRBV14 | CASSQVYGGGTQYF | TGTGCCAGCAGCCAAGTATATGGGGGGGGTACGCAGTATTTT
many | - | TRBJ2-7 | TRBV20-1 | CSAPPGFTREQYF | TGCAGTGCTCCGCCGGGGTTCACTCGGGAGCAGTACTTC
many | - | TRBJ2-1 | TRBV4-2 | CASSQTTSSNEQFF | TGTGCCAGCAGCCAAACGACTAGTTCCAATGAGCAGTTCTTC
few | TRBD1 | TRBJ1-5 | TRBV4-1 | CASSQTGQGRDQPQHF | TGCGCCAGCAGCCAAACGGGACAGGGGCGCGATCAGCCCCAGCATTTT
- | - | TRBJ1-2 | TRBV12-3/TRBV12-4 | CASSFDWRLGYTF | TGTGCCAGCAGTTTCGATTGGCGGCTTGGCTACACCTTC
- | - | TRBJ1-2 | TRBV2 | CASSVRLGGGYAF | TGTGCCAGCAGTGTGCGACTGGGAGGAGGCTACGCCTTC
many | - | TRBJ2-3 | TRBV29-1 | CSSGPPRGTDTQYF | TGCAGCTCGGGGCCTCCCCGGGGCACAGATACGCAGTATTTT
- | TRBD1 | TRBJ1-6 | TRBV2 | CASGDRTSPLHF | TGTGCCAGCGGGGACAGAACTTCACCCCTCCACTTT
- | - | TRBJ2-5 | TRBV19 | CASSSLHGQETQYF | TGTGCCAGTAGTTCACTTCACGGCCAAGAGACCCAGTACTTC
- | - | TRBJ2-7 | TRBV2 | CASSVGQYEQYF | TGTGCCAGCAGTGTAGGACAGTACGAGCAGTACTTC